This T cell receptor (beta chain) was recovered during a study of Graves' ophthalmopathy and Graves' hyperthyroidism. CDR3 length equals 13 residues. Looked up from germline, CDR1 is MNHEY and CDR2 is SMNVEV (reference sequence). RNA transcripts provided the template for amplifying TCR beta CDR3 regions. After a first-round RT-PCR with HTBI primers, a second-round multiplex PCR was run. Each CDR3 protein gets one entry after TCRdb re-called the multiplex PCR reads with MiXCR. Among approximately 460,000 distinct CDR3 sequences listed, about an eighth were seen once. Those donors who had ophthalmopathy presented with moderate-to-severe activity, a CAS of ≥3, a NOSPECS of ≥4 and a duration under 3 months. Exclusion applied to patients with other autoimmune diseases, uncontrolled infections, pregnancy or lactation. The diagnosis combined clinical symptoms, thyroxine, TRAb, thyroid ultrasound and orbital computed tomography scans.

This clonotype has a count of ten or more. The junction and the germline gene differ at one end; a read error may be behind it. The rearrangement joins TRBV27 to TRBJ1-2; weak D call: TRBD1 (5 bases). The sample was blood. This TCR was recovered from a woman aged 25 to 39 with Graves' ophthalmopathy. CDR3 in amino acids: CASSLSPGNGYTF. The CDR3 DNA follows: TGCGCCAGCAGTTTATCCCCAGGGAATGGCTACACCTTC.